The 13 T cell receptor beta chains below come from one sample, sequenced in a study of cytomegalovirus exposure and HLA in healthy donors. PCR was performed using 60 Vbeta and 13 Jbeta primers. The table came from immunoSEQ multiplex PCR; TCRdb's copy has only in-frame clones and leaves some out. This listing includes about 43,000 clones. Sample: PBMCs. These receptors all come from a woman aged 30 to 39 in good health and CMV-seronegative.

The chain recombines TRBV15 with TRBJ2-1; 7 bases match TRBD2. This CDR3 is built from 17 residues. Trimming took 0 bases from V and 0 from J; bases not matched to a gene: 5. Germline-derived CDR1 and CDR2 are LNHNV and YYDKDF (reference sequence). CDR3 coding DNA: TGTGCCACCAGCAGAGAGAGCGGGGCGAACTCCTACAATGAGCAGTTCTTC. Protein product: CATSRESGANSYNEQFF.

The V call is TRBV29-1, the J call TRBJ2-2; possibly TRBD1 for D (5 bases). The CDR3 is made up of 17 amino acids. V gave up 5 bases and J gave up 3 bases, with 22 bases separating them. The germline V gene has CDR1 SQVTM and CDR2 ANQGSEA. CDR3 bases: TGCAGCGTTATCTTCCAGGGTACCCAAAGAGACACCGGGGAGCTGTTTTTT. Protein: CSVIFQGTQRDTGELFF.

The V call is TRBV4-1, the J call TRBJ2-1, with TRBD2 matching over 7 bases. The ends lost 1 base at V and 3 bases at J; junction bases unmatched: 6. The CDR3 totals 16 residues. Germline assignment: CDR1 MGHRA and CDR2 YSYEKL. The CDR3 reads CASSQALRDYYNEQFF. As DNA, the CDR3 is TGCGCCAGCAGCCAAGCCTTGAGGGACTACTACAATGAGCAGTTCTTC.

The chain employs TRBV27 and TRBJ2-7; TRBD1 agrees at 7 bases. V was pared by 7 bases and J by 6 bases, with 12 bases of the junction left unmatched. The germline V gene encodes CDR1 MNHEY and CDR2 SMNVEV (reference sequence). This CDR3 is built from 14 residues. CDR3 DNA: TGTGCCAGCAAGTGGGTCGAAGGGGGCTCCGAGCAGTACTTC. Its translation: CASKWVEGGSEQYF.

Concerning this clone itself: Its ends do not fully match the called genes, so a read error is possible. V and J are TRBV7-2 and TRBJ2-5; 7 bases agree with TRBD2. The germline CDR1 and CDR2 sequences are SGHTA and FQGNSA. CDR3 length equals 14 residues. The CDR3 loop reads CASTFRMGGETQYF. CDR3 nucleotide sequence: TGTGCCAGCACCTTTAGGATGGGGGGGGAGACTCAGTACTTC.

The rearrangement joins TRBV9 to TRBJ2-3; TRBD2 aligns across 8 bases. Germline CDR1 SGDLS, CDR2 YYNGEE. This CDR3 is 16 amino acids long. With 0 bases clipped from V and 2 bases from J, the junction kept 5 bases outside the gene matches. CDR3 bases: TGTGCCAGCAGCGTAGCTAGCGGGCCCCACACAGATACGCAGTATTTT. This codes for CASSVASGPHTDTQYF. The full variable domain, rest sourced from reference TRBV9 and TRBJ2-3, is DSGVTQTPKHLITATGQRVTLRCSPRSGDLSVYWYQQSLDQGLQFLIQYYNGEERAKGNILERFSAQQFPDLHSELNLSSLELGDSALYFCASSVASGPHTDTQYFGPGTRLTVL.

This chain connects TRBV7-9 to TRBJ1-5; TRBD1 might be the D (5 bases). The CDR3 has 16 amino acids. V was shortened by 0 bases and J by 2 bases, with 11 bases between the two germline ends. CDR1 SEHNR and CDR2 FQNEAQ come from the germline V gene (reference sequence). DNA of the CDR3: TGTGCCAGCAGCTTAGCGGGGGGGACTGGCAATCAGCCCCAGCATTTT. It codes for CASSLAGGTGNQPQHF.

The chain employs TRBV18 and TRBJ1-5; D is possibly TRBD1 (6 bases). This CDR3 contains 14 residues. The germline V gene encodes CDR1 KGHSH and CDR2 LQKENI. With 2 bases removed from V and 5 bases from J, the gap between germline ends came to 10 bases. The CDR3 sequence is CASSPGAGDQPQHF. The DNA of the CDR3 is TGTGCCAGCTCACCAGGGGCAGGGGATCAGCCCCAGCATTTT.

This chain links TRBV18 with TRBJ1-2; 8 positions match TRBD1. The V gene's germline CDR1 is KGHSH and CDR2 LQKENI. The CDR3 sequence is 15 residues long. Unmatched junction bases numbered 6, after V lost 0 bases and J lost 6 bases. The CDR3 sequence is CASSPPGQGANGYTF. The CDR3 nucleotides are TGTGCCAGCTCACCACCGGGGCAGGGGGCGAATGGCTACACCTTC.

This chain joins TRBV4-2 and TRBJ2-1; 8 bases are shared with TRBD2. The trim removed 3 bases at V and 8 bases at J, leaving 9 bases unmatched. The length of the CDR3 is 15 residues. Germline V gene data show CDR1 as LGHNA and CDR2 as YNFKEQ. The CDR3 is CASSHRTSLVDEQFF. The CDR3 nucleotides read TGTGCCAGCAGCCATAGGACTAGCTTAGTGGATGAGCAGTTCTTC.

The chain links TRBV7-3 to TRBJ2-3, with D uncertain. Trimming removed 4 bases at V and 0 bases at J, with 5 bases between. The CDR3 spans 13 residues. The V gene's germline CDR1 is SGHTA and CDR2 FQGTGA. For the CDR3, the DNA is TGTGCCAGCAGCTGGGCTAGCACAGATACGCAGTATTTT. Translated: CASSWASTDTQYF.

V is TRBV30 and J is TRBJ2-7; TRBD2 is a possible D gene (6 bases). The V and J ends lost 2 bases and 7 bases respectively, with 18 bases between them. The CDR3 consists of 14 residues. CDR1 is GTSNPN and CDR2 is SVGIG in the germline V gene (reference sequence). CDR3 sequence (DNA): TGTGCCTGGAGTCGTAGTTCGGGAGTGGGTGAGCAGTACTTC. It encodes CAWSRSSGVGEQYF. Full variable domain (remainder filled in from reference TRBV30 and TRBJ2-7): SQTIHQWPATLVQPVGSPLSLECTVEGTSNPNLYWYRQAAGRGLQLLFYSVGIGQISSEVPQNLSASRPQDRQFILSSKKLLLSDSGFYLCAWSRSSGVGEQYFGPGTRLTVT.

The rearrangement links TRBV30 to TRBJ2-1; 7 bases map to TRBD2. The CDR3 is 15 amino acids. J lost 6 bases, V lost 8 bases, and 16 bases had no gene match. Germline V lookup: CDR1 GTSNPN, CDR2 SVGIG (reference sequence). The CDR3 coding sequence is TGTGCCGGCACAATCAGGGCTAGCGGCCGCAATGAGCAGTTCTTC. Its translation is CAGTIRASGRNEQFF.